Below, 32 T cell receptor beta chains from the same sample are listed, as sequenced in a study of blood T cell repertoires in COVID-19. Assay used: immunoSEQ multiplex PCR; TCRdb lists only in-frame clones, some missing. The profile shows some 89,000 clones, about 80% of them singletons. The sample taken for sequencing was peripheral blood. The source of these receptors is a man between 65 and 80 years old with acute or convalescent COVID-19.

V gene TRBV24-1 combines with J gene TRBJ2-5, with 7 bases that match TRBD2. Germline CDR1 and CDR2: KGHDR and SFDVKD. This CDR3 region has 15 residues. J lost 5 bases, V lost 1 base, and 6 bases had no gene match. This CDR3 is CATSDFGNGGETQYF. Written as DNA, the CDR3 is TGTGCCACCAGTGATTTTGGTAACGGGGGGGAGACCCAGTACTTC.

This clone has just one count. The V and J genes are TRBV7-3 and TRBJ2-3; 7 bases line up with TRBD2. V was pared by 5 bases and J by 5 bases, with 4 bases of the junction left unmatched. Looked up from germline, CDR1 is SGHTA and CDR2 is FQGTGA. This CDR3 has 13 amino acids. CDR3 protein: CASSRDYLDTQYF. In nucleotides, the CDR3 is TGTGCCAGCAGCAGGGACTACCTAGATACGCAGTATTTT. The full variable domain, with the rest looked up from reference TRBV7-3 and TRBJ2-3, is GAGVSQTPSNKVTEKGKYVELRCDPISGHTALYWYRQSLGQGPEFLIYFQGTGAADDSGLPNDRFFAVRPEGSVSTLKIQRTERGDSAVYLCASSRDYLDTQYFGPGTRLTVL.

This rearrangement joins TRBV7-3 to TRBJ2-3; the D gene is possibly TRBD2 (5 bases). Trimming left V 5 bases short and J 3 bases short, with 9 bases between. The V gene's germline CDR1 is SGHTA and CDR2 FQGTGA. The CDR3 totals 13 residues. The CDR3 protein is CASSRDYTDTQYF. CDR3 in DNA: TGTGCCAGCAGCCGGGATTATACAGATACGCAGTATTTT.

This chain links TRBV4-1 with TRBJ1-6, with TRBD1 matching over 9 bases. The ends lost 5 bases at V and 6 bases at J; junction bases unmatched: 8. Germline V gene sequence: CDR1 MGHRA, CDR2 YSYEKL. CDR3 length equals 16 residues. The CDR3 protein is CASSNRDRAPNSPLHF. CDR3 bases: TGCGCCAGCAGCAACCGGGACAGGGCACCTAATTCACCCCTCCACTTT.

The chain couples TRBV28 to TRBJ1-4, with 7 bases fitting TRBD1. J lost 10 bases, V lost 8 bases, and 22 bases had no gene match. The CDR3 loop spans 17 amino acids. Germline CDR1 MDHEN, CDR2 SYDVKM. The CDR3, as DNA: TGTGCCAGCTCACCTGTGGGGATGACAGGGTCATTTGGAAAACTGTTTTTT. Its protein is CASSPVGMTGSFGKLFF.

The chain combines TRBV30 with TRBJ1-1; D unresolved. Trimming cost V 0 bases and J 0 bases, with 11 bases left between them. The germline V gene has CDR1 GTSNPN and CDR2 SVGIG (reference sequence). This CDR3 is built from 15 residues. In nucleotides, the CDR3 is TGTGCCTGGAGTGTCGACGGGAGAATGAACACTGAAGCTTTCTTT. It is translated as CAWSVDGRMNTEAFF. The complete variable domain, with remaining parts taken from reference TRBV30 and TRBJ1-1, reads SQTIHQWPATLVQPVGSPLSLECTVEGTSNPNLYWYRQAAGRGLQLLFYSVGIGQISSEVPQNLSASRPQDRQFILSSKKLLLSDSGFYLCAWSVDGRMNTEAFFGQGTRLTVV.

V is TRBV30 and J is TRBJ1-2, with D possibly TRBD1 on 6 matching bases. Trimming took 3 bases from V and 8 from J, leaving 22 bases between them. The CDR3 runs 15 residues. CDR1 is GTSNPN, CDR2 SVGIG, per germline (reference sequence). CDR3 sequence: CAWSGVDSLRIGYTF. The CDR3 bases are TGTGCCTGGAGCGGCGTGGACAGCCTGAGGATAGGCTACACCTTC.

V and J are TRBV11-2 and TRBJ1-1; D remains unclear. This CDR3 has 15 amino acids. The V end was cut by 4 bases, the J end by 2 bases, with 14 bases between. Germline V lookup: CDR1 SGHAT, CDR2 FQNNGV. The CDR3 sequence: CASSSRRVPNTEAFF. The CDR3, as DNA: TGTGCCAGCAGCTCCCGCCGGGTCCCAAACACTGAAGCTTTCTTT.

This clone was seen a single time. The CDR3 here is CASSLQQEIQETQYF. CDR3 coding DNA: TGTGCCAGCAGTTTACAACAGGAGATTCAAGAGACCCAGTACTTC. V and J are TRBV28 and TRBJ2-5; D possibly corresponds to TRBD1 (5 bases). The CDR3 totals 15 residues. Germline V gene sequence: CDR1 MDHEN, CDR2 SYDVKM. The V end lost 2 bases, the J end lost 2 bases, and 12 bases lay between the germline ends.

V is TRBV5-1 and J is TRBJ2-1; 9 bases map to TRBD2. V lost 0 bases, J lost 7 bases, and 26 bases stayed unmatched. The CDR3 extends over 22 amino acids. Germline CDR1 SGHRS, CDR2 YFSETQ. The CDR3 here is CASSLVDSGGRKRAVGKNEQFF. The CDR3 nucleotides read TGCGCCAGCAGCTTGGTTGATAGCGGGGGCCGAAAAAGGGCCGTTGGTAAGAATGAGCAGTTCTTC.

This clone was recorded only once. The chain joins TRBV27 to TRBJ2-1; 9 nucleotides match TRBD2. CDR1 is MNHEY and CDR2 is SMNVEV in the germline V gene (reference sequence). The CDR3 extends over 13 amino acids. With 9 bases clipped from V and 9 bases from J, the junction kept 9 bases outside the gene matches. The chain's CDR3 is CASHIAGAGEQFF. The CDR3 DNA reads as TGTGCCAGTCATATAGCGGGAGCGGGTGAGCAGTTCTTC.

This clone turned up a few times. This chain connects TRBV19 to TRBJ2-3; unclear D gene. V was pared by 3 bases and J by 4 bases, with 14 bases between. The CDR3 contains 15 residues. From germline, CDR1 is LNHDA and CDR2 SQIVND (reference sequence). CDR3 sequence: CASSITVMASDTQYF. CDR3 coding DNA: TGTGCCAGTAGTATTACAGTGATGGCGTCAGATACGCAGTATTTT.

The chain links TRBV5-1 to TRBJ1-2; 8 bases fit TRBD1. Per the germline V gene, CDR1 is SGHRS and CDR2 is YFSETQ. The CDR3 runs to 13 residues. V gave up 0 bases and J gave up 8 bases; unmatched junction bases: 3. The DNA for the CDR3 is TGCGCCAGCAGCTTGGCAGGGGGCTCGGGCTACACCTTC. Translation gives CASSLAGGSGYTF.

The V and J genes are TRBV5-4 and TRBJ2-6; no definite D call. The ends were cut back, 4 bases at V and 2 bases at J, with 13 bases in the middle. Germline CDR1 is SGHNT and CDR2 is YYREEE (reference sequence). The length of the CDR3 is 16 residues. CDR3 DNA: TGTGCCAGCAGCCCCAGAGGTTCGGCTGGGGCCAACGTCCTGACTTTC. Protein product: CASSPRGSAGANVLTF.

The CDR3 sequence is CASSSWTGGPYNEQFF. The CDR3 DNA is TGTGCCAGCAGTTCGTGGACAGGGGGGCCCTACAATGAGCAGTTCTTC. The V and J genes are TRBV6-5 and TRBJ2-1; 10 positions agree with TRBD1. V gave up 4 bases and J gave up 2 bases; unmatched junction bases: 5. The CDR3 contains 16 residues. The V gene's germline CDR1 is MNHEY and CDR2 SVGAGI.

The chain has TRBV6-5 and TRBJ1-3, with TRBD1 matching 8 bases. Germline V gives CDR1 MNHEY, CDR2 SVGAGI. The CDR3 spans 15 residues. V was pared by 2 bases and J by 3 bases, with 3 bases of the junction left unmatched. The CDR3 region has the DNA TGTGCCAGCAGTTACGGCAGGGGGCTTGGAAACACCATATATTTT. Its translation: CASSYGRGLGNTIYF.

This chain connects TRBV5-1 to TRBJ1-2; possible D gene TRBD1, 6 bases. Trimming removed 3 bases from V and 6 bases from J, with 12 bases in between. The CDR3 has 13 residues. The V gene's germline CDR1 is SGHRS and CDR2 YFSETQ. CDR3 amino acids: CASSSEQGDGYTF. For the CDR3, the DNA is TGCGCCAGCAGCTCTGAACAGGGTGATGGCTACACCTTC.

The chain links TRBV6-5 to TRBJ1-1; D call uncertain. Germline V CDR1 and CDR2: MNHEY, SVGAGI. This CDR3 contains 14 residues. The germline V and J ends were trimmed by 2 bases and 1 base, with 8 bases remaining between them. The CDR3 sequence is CASSYEATNTEAFF. Written as DNA, the CDR3 is TGTGCCAGCAGTTACGAGGCTACGAACACTGAAGCTTTCTTT.

In this sample, this clone turned up a few times. The chain joins TRBV5-1 to TRBJ1-1; TRBD1 agrees at 8 bases. V lost 3 bases to trimming and J lost 4 bases; unmatched junction nucleotides: 5. Germline V gene lookup returns CDR1 SGHRS and CDR2 YFSETQ. This CDR3 comprises 14 residues. The CDR3 protein is CASSYRDRGTEAFF. The CDR3 coding sequence is TGCGCCAGCAGCTATAGAGACAGGGGCACTGAAGCTTTCTTT.

The V and J genes are TRBV6-5 and TRBJ2-2, with D possibly matching TRBD2 (5 bases). The germline gives CDR1 MNHEY, CDR2 SVGAGI. The V and J ends lost 7 bases and 5 bases respectively, with 8 bases between them. This CDR3 has 12 amino acids. The CDR3 nucleotides are TGTGCCAGCAAGGGAGCTACCGGGGAGCTGTTTTTT. It encodes CASKGATGELFF.

On this clone itself: At one boundary the junction diverges from the germline segment, which might be a read error. The chain recombines TRBV19 with TRBJ2-2, with TRBD1 as a possible D gene (6 bases). The CDR3 runs 15 residues. The germline gives CDR1 LNHDA, CDR2 SQIVND (reference sequence). The CDR3 coding sequence is TGTGCCAGTAGTTCCCCGGACAGAGAACACCGGGGAGCTGTTTTT. Translating it yields CASSSPDREHRGAVF.

This chain connects TRBV7-2 to TRBJ2-1; 9 nucleotides line up with TRBD1. V dropped 4 bases and J dropped 7; count of bases not matched to a gene: 11. This CDR3 is built from 16 residues. The germline V gene encodes CDR1 SGHTA and CDR2 FQGNSA. The CDR3 DNA reads as TGTGCCAGCAGCTCAATTCCGGGACAGGGTAGAAATGAGCAGTTCTTC. Translation: CASSSIPGQGRNEQFF.

The table lists this clone with a few counts. The chain combines TRBV27 with TRBJ1-2; 9 positions agree with TRBD1. The CDR3 contains 18 residues. The V segment lost 3 bases and the J segment 4 bases; nucleotides outside the gene matches: 15. Germline lookup yields CDR1 MNHEY and CDR2 SMNVEV (reference sequence). This CDR3 is CASSFSGTGPPIFYGYTF. CDR3 coding DNA: TGTGCCAGCAGTTTTTCCGGGACAGGGCCACCCATCTTCTATGGCTACACCTTC.

This clone was observed a handful of times. The chain uses TRBV9 and TRBJ1-4, with 7 bases identical to TRBD1. The CDR3 contains 15 residues. V dropped 4 bases and J dropped 4; count of bases not matched to a gene: 7. The germline V gene encodes CDR1 SGDLS and CDR2 YYNGEE. CDR3 residues: CASSSGTALNEKLFF. CDR3 nucleotides: TGTGCCAGCAGCTCAGGGACAGCGCTTAATGAAAAACTGTTTTTT.

This clone was observed once. CDR3 DNA sequence: TGTGCCAGCAGCTTGGGCCGCTCAGGGGAACGGGATGGCTACACCTTC. It translates to CASSLGRSGERDGYTF. The V gene is TRBV5-4, the J gene TRBJ1-2, with a weak D call TRBD1 (6 bases). CDR1 is SGHNT and CDR2 is YYREEE in the germline V gene (reference sequence). This CDR3 region has 16 residues. Trimming took off 0 bases at V and 6 bases at J, with 18 bases between the two ends.

V gene TRBV7-3 combines with J gene TRBJ1-6, with D tentatively TRBD1 (5 bases). The length of the CDR3 is 15 residues. V was clipped by 5 bases and J by 7 bases, with 15 bases between them. Germline-derived CDR1 and CDR2 are SGHTA and FQGTGA. The CDR3 protein is CASSARGGLNSPLHF. The CDR3 DNA sequence: TGTGCCAGCAGCGCCCGTGGGGGACTGAATTCACCCCTCCACTTT.

The V call is TRBV4-2, the J call TRBJ1-2, with D perhaps TRBD1 (5 bases). The CDR3 length is 15 residues. Trimming took 0 bases from V and 1 from J, leaving 9 bases between them. CDR1 LGHNA and CDR2 YNFKEQ come from the germline V gene. The CDR3 sequence: CASSQDGADNYGYTF. In DNA, the CDR3 is TGTGCCAGCAGCCAAGATGGGGCGGATAACTATGGCTACACCTTC.

V gene TRBV24-1 combines with J gene TRBJ2-2; 8 bases agree with TRBD2. The J segment lost 5 bases and the V segment lost 4 bases, leaving 8 bases of the junction unmatched. CDR1 is KGHDR and CDR2 is SFDVKD in the germline V gene. This CDR3 has 16 residues. The CDR3, as DNA: TGTGCCACCAGTGACTCCGGGGGGGGTGGAACCGGGGAGCTGTTTTTT. This gives the protein CATSDSGGGGTGELFF.

J is TRBJ2-2 and V is TRBV4-2; a weak D match, TRBD2 (5 bases). Looked up from germline, CDR1 is LGHNA and CDR2 is YNFKEQ. The CDR3 is 19 residues long. The V and J ends lost 0 bases and 7 bases respectively, with 24 bases between them. The CDR3 sequence: CASSQDIMELAPVFGELFF. The CDR3 DNA is TGTGCCAGCAGCCAAGATATTATGGAGCTAGCTCCCGTATTCGGGGAGCTGTTTTTT.

This clone was observed a handful of times. The chain employs TRBV6-6 and TRBJ1-3; D is undetermined. Trimming left V 5 bases short and J 3 bases short, with 20 bases between. Germline CDR1 is MNHNY and CDR2 is SVGAGI (reference sequence). The CDR3 covers 17 residues. The CDR3 DNA is TGTGCCAGCAGTCCTCAGGCGGACCCGGGAAGTGGAAACACCATATATTTT. As protein: CASSPQADPGSGNTIYF.

This rearrangement joins TRBV5-5 to TRBJ1-2, with 8 bases lining up with TRBD1. This CDR3 is built from 15 residues. V dropped 0 bases and J dropped 6; count of bases not matched to a gene: 7. The germline CDR1 and CDR2 sequences are SGHKS and YYEKEE (reference sequence). This CDR3 is CASSLVPDRDHGYTF. DNA for the CDR3: TGTGCCAGCAGCTTGGTTCCGGACAGGGACCATGGCTACACCTTC.

The chain links TRBV3-1 (or the pseudogene TRBV3-2) to TRBJ1-6; TRBD1 is a possible D gene (6 bases). Trimming removed 5 bases at V and 11 bases at J, with 13 bases between. The germline V gene encodes CDR1 LGHDT and CDR2 YNNKEL (reference sequence). This CDR3 is built from 13 residues. CDR3 loop: CASSKRQAAPLHF. The CDR3 nucleotides are TGTGCCAGCAGCAAACGACAGGCAGCACCCCTCCACTTT.